A single sample gave rise to the 14 T cell receptor beta chains below, sequenced in a study of identical twins (dated by TCRdb to about 2016). Receptor libraries were prepared by 5' RACE. The listed sequencing device is Illumina HiSeq 2000. TCRdb cleaned the public reads at Q25 with fastp, built clones with MiXCR and kept in-frame beta chains. Entries are consolidated by CDR3 protein sequence, retaining the most common genes and DNA. Recorded for this sample are about 1.7 million distinct CDR3 sequences; around 29% of them occurred a single time. In total, the top ten clones hold about 0.25% of the sample. The specimen sequenced was cord blood. These receptor sequences come from a newborn girl in good health.

The rearrangement uses TRBV25-1 and TRBJ2-3; tentatively, D is TRBD2 (5 bases). Germline V gives CDR1 MGHDK, CDR2 SYGVNS. The CDR3 is made up of 15 amino acids. V was clipped by 1 base and J by 2 bases, with 10 bases between them. This chain's CDR3 is CASSESQRYTDTQYF. The CDR3 DNA reads as TGTGCCAGCAGTGAATCTCAGCGGTACACAGATACGCAGTATTTT.

This chain connects TRBV5-1 to TRBJ2-1, with D unclear. There are 14 residues in the CDR3. The V end was cut by 1 base, the J end by 7 bases, with 12 bases between. The germline V gene has CDR1 SGHRS and CDR2 YFSETQ. As DNA, the CDR3 is TGCGCCAGCAGCTTGCAACCCAGCGTGAATGAGCAGTTCTTC. Translation gives CASSLQPSVNEQFF. The complete variable domain, with remaining parts taken from reference TRBV5-1 and TRBJ2-1, reads KAGVTQTPRYLIKTRGQQVTLSCSPISGHRSVSWYQQTPGQGLQFLFEYFSETQRNKGNFPGRFSGRQFSNSRSEMNVSTLELGDSALYLCASSLQPSVNEQFFGPGTRLTVL.

This clonotype was seen only a few times. The CDR3 DNA reads as TGTGCCAGCAGGCATTTTGTTGGCCCGGAGGATGAGCAGTTCTTC. Translating gives CASRHFVGPEDEQFF. J is TRBJ2-1 and V is TRBV2, with a possible D match to TRBD2 (5 bases). The CDR3 loop spans 15 amino acids. V dropped 6 bases and J dropped 8 bases, with 20 bases sitting between them. Germline lookup yields CDR1 SNHLY and CDR2 FYNNEI.

The table lists this clonotype with a few counts. The chain employs TRBV27 and TRBJ1-4; 8 positions agree with TRBD1. The V and J ends lost 5 bases and 1 base, in that order; junction bases with no gene match: 9. Per the germline V gene, CDR1 is MNHEY and CDR2 is SMNVEV (reference sequence). CDR3 length: 17 residues. The CDR3 reads CASSRYMDRVTNEKLFF. The CDR3 DNA follows: TGTGCCAGCAGTAGATACATGGACAGGGTAACTAATGAAAAACTGTTTTTT.

This rearrangement joins TRBV12-5 to TRBJ2-1; 7 bases map to TRBD1. CDR3 length: 17 residues. Germline values: CDR1 LGHNT, CDR2 FRNRAP. Losses at the gene ends were 0 bases for V and 7 bases for J; bases not matched to a gene: 12. Here the CDR3 DNA reads TGTGCTAGTGGTTTGGTACTCAGGGGGTCCTCTGGGAATGAGCAGTTCTTC. Protein product: CASGLVLRGSSGNEQFF.

As concerns this clonotype: At one end the junction does not follow the germline gene, possibly because of a read error. This rearrangement joins TRBV20-1 to TRBJ2-5; 13 positions agree with TRBD2. The CDR3 extends over 17 amino acids. In germline, CDR1 is DFQATT, CDR2 SNEGSKA (reference sequence). As DNA, the CDR3 is TGCAGTGCTAGAGATATAGGACTAGCGGGGGACCAGGAGACCCAGTACTTC. Amino acid sequence: CSARDIGLAGDQETQYF.

This clonotype was seen a few times. V and J are TRBV20-1 and TRBJ1-2; 9 bases align to TRBD1. This CDR3 has 15 residues. With 2 bases clipped from V and 4 bases from J, the junction kept 8 bases outside the gene matches. CDR1 is DFQATT, CDR2 SNEGSKA, per germline (reference sequence). The CDR3 is CSARPRDRAIYGYTF. For the CDR3, the DNA is TGCAGTGCTAGACCCCGGGACAGGGCTATCTATGGCTACACCTTC.

CDR3 DNA: TGTGCCAGCAGCACTTGGACAGGGGGGAATAACTATGGCTACACCTTC. Encoded protein: CASSTWTGGNNYGYTF. The chain couples TRBV7-2 to TRBJ1-2; 10 positions match TRBD1. CDR3 length equals 16 residues. J lost 1 base, V lost 5 bases, and 7 bases had no gene match. Germline loops: CDR1 SGHTA, CDR2 FQGNSA. The variable domain in full, completed from reference TRBV7-2 and TRBJ1-2, reads GAGVSQSPSNKVTEKGKDVELRCDPISGHTALYWYRQSLGQGLEFLIYFQGNSAPDKSGLPSDRFSAERTGGSVSTLTIQRTQQEDSAVYLCASSTWTGGNNYGYTFGSGTRLTVV.

This chain connects TRBV29-1 to TRBJ2-7; D gene uncertain. Germline CDR1 and CDR2: SQVTM and ANQGSEA. The CDR3 has 11 residues. Trimming left V 6 bases short and J 3 bases short, with 9 bases between. The CDR3 loop reads CSVAVGYEQYF. The CDR3 DNA is TGCAGCGTGGCGGTCGGCTACGAGCAGTACTTC.

This clonotype has a single count. J is TRBJ2-2 and V is TRBV25-1; D not certain. The germline V gene encodes CDR1 MGHDK and CDR2 SYGVNS. The germline V and J ends were trimmed by 1 base and 7 bases, with 10 bases remaining between them. The CDR3 consists of 14 residues. CDR3 nucleotide sequence: TGTGCCAGCAGTGAATCGGGTAGCATCGGGGAGCTGTTTTTT. Translating it yields CASSESGSIGELFF.

The chain couples TRBV6-5 to TRBJ1-1, with D perhaps matching TRBD1 (5 bases). The V end was cut by 6 bases, the J end by 1 base, with 15 bases between. The CDR3 runs to 15 residues. CDR1 is MNHEY, CDR2 SVGAGI, per germline. CDR3: CASRRHRKPNTEAFF. Written as DNA, the CDR3 is TGTGCCAGCAGGCGCCACAGGAAACCGAACACTGAAGCTTTCTTT.

This clonotype was observed a few times. With a much larger clone just one base away, this may be a read error. CDR3 sequence: CASSQEAVSYEQYF. CDR3 DNA: TGTGCCAGCAGCCAAGAAGCGGTCTCCTACGAGCAGTACTTC. The chain links TRBV3-1 to TRBJ2-7, with a tentative D call TRBD2 (5 bases). CDR1 and CDR2 (germline): LGHDT, YNNKEL (reference sequence). This CDR3 has 14 residues. V was shortened by 0 bases and J by 0 bases, with 6 bases between the two germline ends.

Points on this clonotype: The junction does not match germline at one end; this may be a read error. V usage is TRBV12-3 or TRBV12-4 and J usage is TRBJ2-7, with TRBD1 as a possible D gene (7 bases). The better agreement between TRBJ2-5 and the DNA end casts doubt on the J call. The CDR3 consists of 15 residues. The CDR3 coding sequence is TGTGCCGGCAGTTTATCGACAGGGAAGGGGGGGACCCAGTACTTC. It is translated as CAGSLSTGKGGTQYF.

This clonotype was seen only a few times. The rearrangement uses TRBV6-6 and TRBJ2-7, with D possibly matching TRBD1 (6 bases). The V gene lost 2 bases and the J gene lost 7 bases, with 12 bases spanning the gap. The CDR3 consists of 13 residues. CDR1 is MNHNY, CDR2 SVGAGI, per germline (reference sequence). The chain's CDR3 is CASSYQGYNEQYF. CDR3 DNA: TGTGCCAGCAGTTACCAGGGGTACAATGAGCAGTACTTC.